This note documents a single TCR beta chain sequence. One Seattle source followed patients from active infection through their disease course. CDR3 length: 12 residues. Germline V gives CDR1 MNHEY, CDR2 SVGAGI. This specimen belongs to a study of blood T cell repertoires in COVID-19. Study details: Whether acute or convalescent, the COVID-19 samples came from the United States, Italy and Spain. PBMCs, B-cell-depleted T cells, or T cells provided the cDNA or gDNA that made up the material.

TCRdb's table, derived via immunoSEQ multiplex PCR, lists solely in-frame clones and lacks some. In the table there are hundreds of thousands of clones, approximately 90% of which are singletons. Sample: peripheral blood. The sequence derives from a woman aged 50 to 60 with COVID-19, enrolled during active disease. The chain employs TRBV6-5 and TRBJ2-1; TRBD2 agrees at 7 bases. The CDR3 here is CAGGNPYNEQFF. The DNA for the CDR3 is TGTGCGGGGGGGAACCCCTACAATGAGCAGTTCTTC.